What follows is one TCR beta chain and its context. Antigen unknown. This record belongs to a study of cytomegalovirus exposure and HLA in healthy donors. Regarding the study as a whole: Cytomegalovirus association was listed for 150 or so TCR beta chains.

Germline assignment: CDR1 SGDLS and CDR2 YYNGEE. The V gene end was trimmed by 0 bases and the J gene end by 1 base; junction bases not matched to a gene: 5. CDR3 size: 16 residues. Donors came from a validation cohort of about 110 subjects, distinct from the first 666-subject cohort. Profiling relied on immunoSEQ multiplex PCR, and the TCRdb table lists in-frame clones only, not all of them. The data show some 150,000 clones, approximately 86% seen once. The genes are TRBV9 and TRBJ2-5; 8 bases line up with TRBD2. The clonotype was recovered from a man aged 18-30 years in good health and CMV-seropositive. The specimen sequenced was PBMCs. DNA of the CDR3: TGTGCCAGCAGCGTAGAAGGAGCGGGGGTCCAAGAGACCCAGTACTTC. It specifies CASSVEGAGVQETQYF. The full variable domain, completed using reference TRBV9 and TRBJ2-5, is DSGVTQTPKHLITATGQRVTLRCSPRSGDLSVYWYQQSLDQGLQFLIQYYNGEERAKGNILERFSAQQFPDLHSELNLSSLELGDSALYFCASSVEGAGVQETQYFGPGTRLLVL.